These 15 T cell receptor beta chains originate from one sample sequenced in a study of T cells after yellow fever vaccination (dated by TCRdb to between 2018 and 2020). In light of the paper, this sample's treatment or condition label describes: live attenuated yellow fever vaccine strain. The method was 5' RACE. The run used an Illumina NovaSeq 6000. In TCRdb, the public reads were trimmed at Q25 with fastp and aligned with MiXCR, with productive beta chains retained. Each entry is one CDR3 protein sequence, shown with its most common DNA and genes. The sample records 310,000 or so distinct CDR3 sequences, roughly 3.5% of which are singletons. The ten largest make up roughly a quarter of the sample. The sample here was PBMCs, taken on the day of the yellow fever booster vaccination. These receptors originate from a man younger than 35 who received the YFV17D yellow fever vaccine.

Many counts were recorded for this clonotype. The V and J genes are TRBV4-3 and TRBJ2-1; 7 nucleotides align to TRBD1. The germline V gene has CDR1 LGHNA and CDR2 YSLEER. CDR3 length: 15 amino acids. V dropped 4 bases and J dropped 6; count of bases not matched to a gene: 9. The DNA for the CDR3 is TGCGCCAGCAGCCGGAGTCTCCGGGACAGCAATGAGCAGTTCTTC. It codes for CASSRSLRDSNEQFF.

This clonotype was recorded many times. The chain recombines TRBV12-3 or TRBV12-4 with TRBJ1-1; a weak D match, TRBD1 (6 bases). V lost 7 bases to trimming and J lost 4 bases, with 13 bases between them. CDR3 size: 13 residues. The CDR3 sequence: CASTVQGPTEAFF. For the CDR3, the DNA is TGTGCCAGCACCGTACAGGGTCCCACTGAAGCTTTCTTT.

This clonotype was counted at least ten times. CDR3: CASIPREQETQYF. CDR3 DNA: TGTGCCAGCATCCCGAGGGAACAAGAGACCCAGTACTTC. This chain connects TRBV6-2 or TRBV6-3 to TRBJ2-5; weak D call: TRBD2 (5 bases). Germline CDR1 is MNHEY and CDR2 is SVGEGT. This CDR3 is 13 amino acids long. Between the trimmed V and J ends, which lost 7 bases and 2 bases, there was a span of 11 bases.

V usage is TRBV5-1 and J usage is TRBJ1-5, with D unclear. V was cut by 0 bases and J by 9 bases, with 13 bases left in between. CDR1 SGHRS and CDR2 YFSETQ come from the germline V gene. The CDR3 extends over 14 amino acids. CDR3 DNA sequence: TGCGCCAGCAGCTTGGCAGGTGATGTTGGGCCCCAGCATTTT. It yields the protein CASSLAGDVGPQHF.

This clonotype was observed many times. The chain recombines TRBV10-3 with TRBJ2-7; 11 nucleotides agree with TRBD1. Trimming cost V 1 base and J 5 bases; bases outside gene matches: 1. The CDR3 runs to 14 residues. Looked up from germline, CDR1 is ENHRY and CDR2 is SYGVKD. The CDR3 nucleotides read TGTGCCATCAGTGAGTTGGACAGGGGGCACGAGCAGTACTTC. Protein sequence: CAISELDRGHEQYF.

This clonotype was seen a handful of times. V gene TRBV7-2 combines with J gene TRBJ2-1; a weak D match, TRBD2 (5 bases). Between the trimmed V and J ends, which lost 1 base and 9 bases, there was a span of 22 bases. The length of the CDR3 is 17 residues. Germline V CDR1 and CDR2: SGHTA, FQGNSA. CDR3 sequence reads: CASSLVSRAPAGGEQFF. CDR3 DNA sequence: TGTGCCAGCAGCTTAGTTTCGCGGGCCCCCGCCGGCGGTGAGCAGTTCTTC.

There are many counts of this clonotype. This chain uses TRBV5-1 with TRBJ1-2; the D is unclear. CDR3 length equals 16 residues. Germline CDR1 and CDR2: SGHRS and YFSETQ. Between the trimmed V and J ends, which lost 3 bases and 2 bases, there was a span of 17 bases. This chain's CDR3 is CASSSVAGPRNYGYTF. CDR3 in DNA: TGCGCCAGCAGCTCGGTGGCGGGCCCCCGGAACTATGGCTACACCTTC.

The chain is built from TRBV7-2 and TRBJ1-1; D is perhaps TRBD1 (5 bases). The V gene lost 2 bases and the J gene lost 3 bases, with 10 bases spanning the gap. CDR3 size: 14 residues. CDR1 is SGHTA, CDR2 FQGNSA, per germline. CDR3 in DNA: TGTGCCAGCAGCTTACACCCCAGGGACACTGAAGCTTTCTTT. Translation: CASSLHPRDTEAFF.

In this sample, this clonotype turned up many times. This chain uses TRBV5-1 with TRBJ1-2, with 8 positions matching TRBD1. This CDR3 comprises 14 residues. CDR1 and CDR2 (germline): SGHRS, YFSETQ. J gave up 6 bases and V 7 bases, and 11 bases lay outside the gene matches. The CDR3 is CASSRTGKLHGYTF. Here the CDR3 DNA reads TGCGCCAGCTCTCGGACAGGGAAGTTGCATGGCTACACCTTC.

This chain links TRBV5-1 with TRBJ2-2; D gene uncertain. CDR3 length: 15 residues. Trimming left V 0 bases short and J 6 bases short, with 12 bases between. Germline assignment: CDR1 SGHRS and CDR2 YFSETQ. The CDR3 nucleotides are TGCGCCAGCAGCTTGGAAGTCGGAAGTGCCGGGGAGCTGTTTTTT. It is translated as CASSLEVGSAGELFF.

In its sample, this clonotype was seen many times. This rearrangement joins TRBV5-1 to TRBJ2-5; D is possibly TRBD1 (6 bases). Germline V CDR1 and CDR2: SGHRS, YFSETQ. This CDR3 is built from 14 residues. Trimming left V 6 bases short and J 0 bases short, with 12 bases between. CDR3 nucleotides: TGCGCCAGCACCTCTGGACAGAACCAAGAGACCCAGTACTTC. Residues: CASTSGQNQETQYF. The variable domain in full, with the rest retrieved from reference TRBV5-1 and TRBJ2-5, is KAGVTQTPRYLIKTRGQQVTLSCSPISGHRSVSWYQQTPGQGLQFLFEYFSETQRNKGNFPGRFSGRQFSNSRSEMNVSTLELGDSALYLCASTSGQNQETQYFGPGTRLLVL.

This clonotype was seen at least ten times. V and J are TRBV5-1 and TRBJ2-3; TRBD2 agrees at 9 bases. Germline CDR1 reads SGHRS; CDR2 reads YFSETQ. The trim removed 0 bases at V and 6 bases at J, leaving 8 bases unmatched. The CDR3 covers 16 residues. The CDR3 here is CASSLGSGGSLDTQYF. CDR3 DNA sequence: TGCGCCAGCAGCTTGGGTAGCGGGGGATCCTTGGATACGCAGTATTTT.

At least ten counts were recorded for this clonotype. The chain joins TRBV7-2 to TRBJ2-7, with TRBD1 matching 12 bases. Germline lookup yields CDR1 SGHTA and CDR2 FQGNSA. This CDR3 is built from 15 residues. J lost 5 bases, V lost 5 bases, and 7 bases had no gene match. The CDR3 protein is CASSPDRDRGHEQYF. In nucleotides, the CDR3 is TGTGCCAGCAGCCCTGACCGGGACAGGGGGCACGAGCAGTACTTC.

This clonotype has at least ten counts. The chain joins TRBV7-2 to TRBJ2-2; D ambiguous. Germline assignment: CDR1 SGHTA and CDR2 FQGNSA. V lost 5 bases and J 8 bases, leaving 9 bases between the germline ends. The length of the CDR3 is 12 residues. CDR3 loop: CASSVSGGELFF. The CDR3 nucleotides read TGTGCCAGCAGCGTATCTGGTGGGGAGCTGTTTTTT.

The table lists this clonotype with many counts. This sequence joins TRBV19 and TRBJ2-7; D possibly corresponds to TRBD1 (5 bases). Deletions cut 3 bases from V and 0 bases from J, with 12 bases between. CDR1 LNHDA and CDR2 SQIVND come from the germline V gene (reference sequence). This CDR3 is 15 amino acids long. The CDR3 nucleotides are TGTGCCAGTAGTATCTCCAGGGCGAGCTCCTACGAGCAGTACTTC. Amino acid sequence: CASSISRASSYEQYF.